The text below deals with one T cell receptor (beta chain). Its antigen is still unknown. The data were taken from a study of OX40 agonist ivuxolimab in advanced cancers. Study context: Ivuxolimab is an agonistic anti-OX40 (CD134) antibody, and patients were treated with it. Mean age about 60 years, range about 20 to 85; 82.7% male. Ivuxolimab was delivered to patients intravenously every 2 weeks at doses spanning 0.01 to 10 mg/kg.

In germline, CDR1 is SEHNR, CDR2 FQNEAQ (reference sequence). The CDR3 has 16 residues. Trimming at V came to 5 bases and at J to 9 bases, leaving 11 bases not matched to a gene. The method was immunoSEQ multiplex PCR; TCRdb's version includes in-frame clones alone and lacks a portion of them. This table has tens of thousands of clones, around 84% appearing once. Study findings and constraints: Circulating CD4+ and CD8+ T cells showed clonal expansion by week 6 at 0.1 to 3.0 mg/kg.

This specimen was CD4+ or CD8+ T cells sorted from blood, taken in a trial of the OX40 agonist ivuxolimab. The origin of this receptor is an adult with an advanced solid tumor such as melanoma, head and neck, liver or kidney cancer. The chain carries TRBV7-9 and TRBJ1-6, with 9 positions matching TRBD1. The DNA of the CDR3 is TGTGCCAGCAGCGATTCTCCCGGGACAGGGCGTTCACCCCTCCACTTT. Amino acid sequence: CASSDSPGTGRSPLHF.